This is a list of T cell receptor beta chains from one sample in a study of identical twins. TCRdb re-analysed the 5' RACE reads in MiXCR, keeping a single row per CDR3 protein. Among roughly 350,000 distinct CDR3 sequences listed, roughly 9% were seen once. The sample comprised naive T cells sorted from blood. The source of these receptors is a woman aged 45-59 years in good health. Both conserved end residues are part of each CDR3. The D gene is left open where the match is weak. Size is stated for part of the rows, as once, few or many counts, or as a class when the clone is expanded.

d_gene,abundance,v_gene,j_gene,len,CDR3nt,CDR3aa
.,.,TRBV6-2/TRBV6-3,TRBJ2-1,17,TGTGCCAGCAGTTACTCGACGGCGGGAATGAAGGATAATGAGCAGTTCTTC,CASSYSTAGMKDNEQFF
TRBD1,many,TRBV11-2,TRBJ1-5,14,TGTGCCAGCAGCTTGGGACAGGGGAGTCAGCCCCAGCATTTT,CASSLGQGSQPQHF
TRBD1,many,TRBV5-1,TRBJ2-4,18,TGCGCCAGCCGAAGCGAGACAGGGGAAATGGGAGCCAAAAACATTCAGTACTTC,CASRSETGEMGAKNIQYF
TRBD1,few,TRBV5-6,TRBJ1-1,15,TGTGCCAGCAGCTCCCGACAGGGACGGAACACTGAAGCTTTCTTT,CASSSRQGRNTEAFF
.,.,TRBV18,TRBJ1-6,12,TGTGCCAGCTCACCTGGCAATTCACCCCTCCACTTT,CASSPGNSPLHF
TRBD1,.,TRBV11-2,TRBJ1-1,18,TGTGCCAGCAGCCGCTCATTTCCAATTCAGGGGGTAGACACTGAAGCTTTCTTT,CASSRSFPIQGVDTEAFF
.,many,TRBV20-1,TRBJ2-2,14,TGCAGTGCAACCTACCCTCCCTGGACCGGGGAGCTGTTTTTT,CSATYPPWTGELFF
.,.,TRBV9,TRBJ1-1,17,TGTGCCAGCAGCACCATCCCCGGGGGGGCTATGAACACTGAAGCTTTCTTT,CASSTIPGGAMNTEAFF
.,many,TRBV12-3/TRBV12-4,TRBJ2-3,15,TGTGCCAGCAGTTCCTCGCGAAGGGGTGGAGATACGCAGTATTTT,CASSSSRRGGDTQYF
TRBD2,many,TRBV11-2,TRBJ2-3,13,TGTGCCAGCAGCCCCGACACTAGCGGGAGGAGGTATTTT,CASSPDTSGRRYF
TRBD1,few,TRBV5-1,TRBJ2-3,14,TGCGCCAGCAGCGAAAGAAGGGGGCCAGATACGCAGTATTTT,CASSERRGPDTQYF
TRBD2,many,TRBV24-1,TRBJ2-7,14,TGTGCCACCAGTGCGACTAGCGGGAATGTGGAGCAGTACTTC,CATSATSGNVEQYF
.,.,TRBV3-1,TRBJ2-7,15,TGTGCCAGCAGCCAGGACCCGGGACGGTCCTACGAGCAGTACTTC,CASSQDPGRSYEQYF
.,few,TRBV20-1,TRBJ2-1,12,TGCAGTGCTGGAGGGAACTACAATGAGCAGTTCTTC,CSAGGNYNEQFF
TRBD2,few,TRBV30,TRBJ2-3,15,TGTGCCCTATCGGGGGATAGCGGGAGCCCTGATACGCAGTATTTT,CALSGDSGSPDTQYF
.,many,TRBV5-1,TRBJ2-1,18,TGCGCCAGCAGCTTCGGGTTAACGGGAGCCCAAGTGTACAATGAGCAGTTCTTC,CASSFGLTGAQVYNEQFF
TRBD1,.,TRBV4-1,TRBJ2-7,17,TGCGCCAGCAGCCATGCTTCCCGGGACAGGGCCCACTACGAGCAGTACTTC,CASSHASRDRAHYEQYF
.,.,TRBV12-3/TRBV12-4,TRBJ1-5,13,TGTGCCAGCAGTTTGGACAACTATCAGCCCCAGCATTTT,CASSLDNYQPQHF
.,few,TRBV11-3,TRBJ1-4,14,TGTGCCAGCAGCTCGGGAATAGATAATGAAAAACTGTTTTTT,CASSSGIDNEKLFF
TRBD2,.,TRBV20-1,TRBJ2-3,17,TGCAGTGCTCAAGACCCTAGCGGGAGCACTAGCACAGATACGCAGTATTTT,CSAQDPSGSTSTDTQYF
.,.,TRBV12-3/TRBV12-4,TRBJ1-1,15,TGTGCCAGCAGTGCCCAGACAGGTTTGCTAAGTGAAGCTTTCTTT,CASSAQTGLLSEAFF
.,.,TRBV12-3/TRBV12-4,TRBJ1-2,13,TGTGCCAGCAGAGTTCAACTGAACTATGGCTACACCTTC,CASRVQLNYGYTF
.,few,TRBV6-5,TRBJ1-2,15,TGTGCCAGCAGCCCCGATCTCGGAGTTCAGCATGGCTACACCTTC,CASSPDLGVQHGYTF
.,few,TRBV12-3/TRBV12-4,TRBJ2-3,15,TGTGCCAGCAGTACGAGGCGGAGTAGCACAGATACGCAGTATTTT,CASSTRRSSTDTQYF
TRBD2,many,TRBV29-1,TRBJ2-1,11,TGCAGCGTCCACTCCGGGACTAGCGGCTTCTTC,CSVHSGTSGFF
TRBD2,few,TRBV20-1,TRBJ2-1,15,TGCAGTGCTAATCCACTAGCGGGAAGGGGTTCTAGGCAGTTCTTC,CSANPLAGRGSRQFF
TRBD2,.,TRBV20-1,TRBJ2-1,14,TGCAGTGTGCTAGCGGGACAAGGTCGTAATGAGCAGTTCTTC,CSVLAGQGRNEQFF
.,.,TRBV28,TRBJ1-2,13,TGTGCCAGCAGTTTTCCGGGCTACTATGGCTACACCTTC,CASSFPGYYGYTF
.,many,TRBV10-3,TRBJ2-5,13,TGTGCCATCACCCCCAGCCCTCGAGAGACCCAGTACTTC,CAITPSPRETQYF
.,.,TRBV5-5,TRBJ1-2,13,TGTGCCAGCAGCGCACAGGGACCCAATGGCTACACCTTC,CASSAQGPNGYTF
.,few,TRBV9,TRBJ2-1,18,TGTGCCAGCAGCGTAGGGAAATGGGAGTACAGACCGTCCAATGAGCAGTTCTTC,CASSVGKWEYRPSNEQFF
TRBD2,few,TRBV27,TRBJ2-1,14,TGTGCCAGCGCGGGACTAGCGGAGAACAATGAGCAGTTCTTC,CASAGLAENNEQFF
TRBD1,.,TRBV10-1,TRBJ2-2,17,TGCGCCAGCAGTGAGTTTGCTCCAGGGGGGAACACCGGGGAGCTGTTTTTT,CASSEFAPGGNTGELFF
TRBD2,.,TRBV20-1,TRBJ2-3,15,TGCAGTGCTAGTTGGCTAGCGGGAGGGCCAGATACGCAGTATTTT,CSASWLAGGPDTQYF
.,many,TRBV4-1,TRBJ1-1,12,TGCGCCAGCAGCCATCTGGGGCCTGAAGCTTTCTTT,CASSHLGPEAFF
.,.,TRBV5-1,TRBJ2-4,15,TGCGCCAGCAGCTTGGGAGGGCAAGCCAAAAACATTCAGTACTTC,CASSLGGQAKNIQYF
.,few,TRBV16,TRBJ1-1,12,TGTGCCAGCAGCCAAGCATTTAGTGAAGCTTTCTTT,CASSQAFSEAFF
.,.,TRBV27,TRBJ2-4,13,TGTGCCAGCAGTTTCGGGTGGGAAAACATTCAGTACTTC,CASSFGWENIQYF
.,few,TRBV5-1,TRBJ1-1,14,TGCGCCAGCAGCAAGGCTGGGGGAGGAACTGAAGCTTTCTTT,CASSKAGGGTEAFF
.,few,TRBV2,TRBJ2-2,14,TGTGCCACCACAGACCGAGGGGACGTTGGGGAGCTGTTTTTT,CATTDRGDVGELFF